This TCR beta chain was retrieved from a study of OX40 agonist ivuxolimab in advanced cancers. The CDR3 runs to 13 residues. Trimming took off 3 bases at V and 0 bases at J, with 3 bases between the two ends. Germline V gives CDR1 MDHEN, CDR2 SYDVKM. In the case of this clone: What it recognizes is unknown. Other DNA sequences of this sample code for an identical CDR3.

Measured with immunoSEQ multiplex PCR; TCRdb has only the in-frame clones, and not every one. The sample includes 70,000 to 95,000 clones, under 90% of them seen just once. Prior autoimmune disease or systemic immunosuppression barred patients. The study, taken as a whole, reports: The antigens recognized by the expanded peripheral T cells, that is their antigen specificity, were not determined.

The TCR was taken from an adult with an advanced solid tumor such as melanoma, head and neck, liver or kidney cancer. This sample comprised CD4+ or CD8+ T cells sorted from blood, obtained in a trial of the OX40 agonist ivuxolimab. The V and J genes are TRBV28 and TRBJ2-4; D is ambiguous. The CDR3 region has the DNA TGTGCCAGCAGTTTGCTAGCCAAAAACATTCAGTACTTC. Amino acid sequence: CASSLLAKNIQYF.